The clone carrying this TCR beta chain was recorded a few times. Its antigen is unknown. The source of the sample is a study of cytomegalovirus exposure and HLA in healthy donors. V was pared by 2 bases and J by 6 bases, with 10 bases of the junction left unmatched. In germline, CDR1 is SGHRS, CDR2 YFSETQ. The CDR3 loop spans 16 amino acids. With 60 Vbeta and 13 Jbeta primers, the PCR was carried out. The assay was immunoSEQ multiplex PCR, and TCRdb's table has in-frame clones only and misses some. The table records 100,000 to 150,000 clones, around 72% of them present only once. Study-wide results and caveats: Common viral pathogens seemed to be connected with several of the most significant clusters, according to a later analysis.

The V and J genes are TRBV5-1 and TRBJ1-2, with TRBD1 matching over 10 bases. This TCR was sampled from a young man in good health and CMV-seronegative. Sequenced sample: PBMCs. The CDR3 DNA is TGCGCCAGCAGCTTTAATGTCGGACAGGGGGGAGATGGCTACACCTTC. It is translated as CASSFNVGQGGDGYTF.